The TCR beta chain described here comes from a study of blood T cell repertoires in COVID-19. Study context: In each case, the material was cDNA or gDNA derived from T cells, B-cell-depleted T cells, or PBMCs.

This CDR3 comprises 13 residues. V lost 4 bases and J 1 base, leaving 6 bases between the germline ends. CDR1 SGHKS and CDR2 YYEKEE come from the germline V gene (reference sequence). In the original processing: Reference gene primer amplification yielded estimated nucleated cell counts. Data came from immunoSEQ multiplex PCR; TCRdb stores just in-frame clones and leaves some out. The V and J calls and clone size were taken over from that table, and D and trimming were inferred from the DNA. Among approximately 200,000 clones listed, 80% to 90% were seen once. The sample consisted of peripheral blood. The V and J genes are TRBV5-5 and TRBJ1-3; possible D gene TRBD1, 5 bases. This TCR derives from a man in his sixties with acute or convalescent COVID-19. CDR3 protein: CASSTGSGNTIYF. The CDR3 DNA reads as TGTGCCAGCAGCACAGGTTCTGGAAACACCATATATTTT.